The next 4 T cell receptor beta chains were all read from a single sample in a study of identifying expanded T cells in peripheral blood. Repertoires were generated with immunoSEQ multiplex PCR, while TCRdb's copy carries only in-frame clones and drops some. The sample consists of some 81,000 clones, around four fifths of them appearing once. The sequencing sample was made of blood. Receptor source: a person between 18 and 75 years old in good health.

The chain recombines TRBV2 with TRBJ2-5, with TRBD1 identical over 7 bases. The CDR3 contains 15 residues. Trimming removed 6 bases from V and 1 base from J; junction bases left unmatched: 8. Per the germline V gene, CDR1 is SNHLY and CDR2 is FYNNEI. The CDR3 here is CASRSEDRRQETQYF. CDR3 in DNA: TGTGCCAGCAGGTCGGAGGACAGGCGCCAAGAGACCCAGTACTTC.

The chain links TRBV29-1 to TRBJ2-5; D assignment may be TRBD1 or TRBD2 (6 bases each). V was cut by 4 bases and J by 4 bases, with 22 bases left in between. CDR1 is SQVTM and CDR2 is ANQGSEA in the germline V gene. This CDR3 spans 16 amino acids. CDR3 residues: CSVVVQAGHGGETQYF. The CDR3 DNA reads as TGCAGCGTTGTTGTCCAGGCGGGACATGGGGGAGAGACCCAGTACTTC.

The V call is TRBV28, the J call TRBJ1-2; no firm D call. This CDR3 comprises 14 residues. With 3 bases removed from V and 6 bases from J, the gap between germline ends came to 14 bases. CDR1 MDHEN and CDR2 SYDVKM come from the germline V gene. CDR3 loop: CASSFQGTVDGYTF. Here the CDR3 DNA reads TGTGCCAGCAGTTTTCAAGGAACTGTGGATGGCTACACCTTC.

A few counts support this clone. The CDR3 DNA is TGCAGCGTTTCCCCCGGGACGGTGAACACTGAAGCTTTCTTT. Translating it yields CSVSPGTVNTEAFF. J is TRBJ1-1 and V is TRBV29-1; D might be TRBD1 (5 bases). V was pared by 5 bases and J by 0 bases, with 13 bases between. The CDR3 length is 14 residues. Germline V CDR1 and CDR2: SQVTM, ANQGSEA.